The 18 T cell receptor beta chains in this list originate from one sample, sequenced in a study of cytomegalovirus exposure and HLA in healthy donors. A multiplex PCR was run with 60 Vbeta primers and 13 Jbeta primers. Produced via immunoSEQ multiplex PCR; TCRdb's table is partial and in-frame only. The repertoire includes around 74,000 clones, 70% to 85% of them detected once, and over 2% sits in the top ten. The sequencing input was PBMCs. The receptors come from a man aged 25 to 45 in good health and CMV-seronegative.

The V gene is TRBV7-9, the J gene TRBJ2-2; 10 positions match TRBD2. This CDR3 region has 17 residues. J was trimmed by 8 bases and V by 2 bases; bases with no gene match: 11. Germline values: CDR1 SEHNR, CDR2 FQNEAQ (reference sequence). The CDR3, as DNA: TGTGCCAGCAGCTTACTTTGGGCTAGCGGGAGAGGTGGGGAGCTGTTTTTT. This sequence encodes CASSLLWASGRGGELFF.

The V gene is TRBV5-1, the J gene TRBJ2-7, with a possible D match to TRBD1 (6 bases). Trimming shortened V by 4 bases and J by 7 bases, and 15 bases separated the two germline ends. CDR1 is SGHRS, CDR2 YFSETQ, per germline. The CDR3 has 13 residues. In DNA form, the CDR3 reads TGCGCCAGCAGCCTAGGGACAAGCGGTGAGCAGTACTTC. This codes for CASSLGTSGEQYF.

The CDR3 spells CASSLDSQTYEQYF. CDR3 nucleotide sequence: TGTGCCAGCAGCTTAGACAGTCAGACCTACGAGCAGTACTTC. V gene TRBV11-3 combines with J gene TRBJ2-7; D uncertain. Trimming left V 0 bases short and J 2 bases short, with 8 bases between. The length of the CDR3 is 14 residues. Germline V gene sequence: CDR1 SGHNT, CDR2 YENEEA.

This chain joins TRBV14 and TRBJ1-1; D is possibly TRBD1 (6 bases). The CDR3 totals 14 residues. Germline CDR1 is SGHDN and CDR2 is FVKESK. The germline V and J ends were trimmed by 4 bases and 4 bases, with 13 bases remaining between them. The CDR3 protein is CASSPGWGRTEAFF. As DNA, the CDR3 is TGTGCCAGCAGCCCGGGGTGGGGGCGCACTGAAGCTTTCTTT.

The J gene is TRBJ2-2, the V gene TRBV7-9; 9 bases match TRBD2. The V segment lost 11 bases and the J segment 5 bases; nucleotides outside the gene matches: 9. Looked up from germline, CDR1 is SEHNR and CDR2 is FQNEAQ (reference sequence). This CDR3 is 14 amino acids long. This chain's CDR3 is CAGKSGGTTGELFF. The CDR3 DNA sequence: TGTGCCGGTAAAAGCGGGGGGACTACCGGGGAGCTGTTTTTT.

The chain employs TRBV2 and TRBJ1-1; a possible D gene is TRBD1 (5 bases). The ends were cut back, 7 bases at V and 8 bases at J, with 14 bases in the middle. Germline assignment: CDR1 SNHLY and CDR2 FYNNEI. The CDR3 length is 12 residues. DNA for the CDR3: TGTGCCAGCACCCTGGGGGGGTGGGAAGCTTTCTTT. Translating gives CASTLGGWEAFF. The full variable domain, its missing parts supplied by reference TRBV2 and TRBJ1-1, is EPEVTQTPSHQVTQMGQEVILRCVPISNHLYFYWYRQILGQKVEFLVSFYNNEISEKSEIFDDQFSVERPDGSNFTLKIRSTKLEDSAMYFCASTLGGWEAFFGQGTRLTVV.

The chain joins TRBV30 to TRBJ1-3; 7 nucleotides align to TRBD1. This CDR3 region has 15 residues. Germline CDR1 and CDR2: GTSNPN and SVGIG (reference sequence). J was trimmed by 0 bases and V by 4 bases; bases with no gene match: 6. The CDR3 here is CAWTRDSYSGNTIYF. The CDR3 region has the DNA TGTGCCTGGACCCGGGACAGCTACTCTGGAAACACCATATATTTT.

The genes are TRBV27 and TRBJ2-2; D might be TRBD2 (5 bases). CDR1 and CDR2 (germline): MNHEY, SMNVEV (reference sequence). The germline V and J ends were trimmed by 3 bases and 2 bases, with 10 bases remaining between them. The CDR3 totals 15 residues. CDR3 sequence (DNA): TGTGCCAGCAGTTTTGGGAGAGTTAACACCGGGGAGCTGTTTTTT. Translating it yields CASSFGRVNTGELFF.

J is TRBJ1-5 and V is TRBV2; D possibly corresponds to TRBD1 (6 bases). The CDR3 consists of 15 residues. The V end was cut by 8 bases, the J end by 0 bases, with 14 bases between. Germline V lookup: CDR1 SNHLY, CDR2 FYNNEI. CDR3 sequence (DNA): TGTGCCAGCGCCTTCGGACAGTTTAGCAATCAGCCCCAGCATTTT. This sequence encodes CASAFGQFSNQPQHF. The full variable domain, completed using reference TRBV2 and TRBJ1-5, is EPEVTQTPSHQVTQMGQEVILRCVPISNHLYFYWYRQILGQKVEFLVSFYNNEISEKSEIFDDQFSVERPDGSNFTLKIRSTKLEDSAMYFCASAFGQFSNQPQHFGDGTRLSIL.

CDR3 coding DNA: TGTGCCTGGAGTGATTCGGGATTTCAAGATACGCAGTATTTT. This codes for CAWSDSGFQDTQYF. The chain couples TRBV30 to TRBJ2-3; possible D gene TRBD2, 5 bases. Trimming cost V 1 base and J 5 bases, with 13 bases left between them. The CDR3 consists of 14 residues. Germline-derived CDR1 and CDR2 are GTSNPN and SVGIG (reference sequence).

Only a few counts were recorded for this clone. CDR3 in DNA: TGTGCCACAGGGAACCCTAACTATGGCTACACCTTC. Translating it yields CATGNPNYGYTF. The gene calls are TRBV7-6 and TRBJ1-2, with D maybe TRBD1 (5 bases). CDR1 and CDR2 (germline): SGHVS, FNYEAQ. The CDR3 totals 12 residues. Trimming removed 10 bases from V and 0 bases from J, with 9 bases in between.

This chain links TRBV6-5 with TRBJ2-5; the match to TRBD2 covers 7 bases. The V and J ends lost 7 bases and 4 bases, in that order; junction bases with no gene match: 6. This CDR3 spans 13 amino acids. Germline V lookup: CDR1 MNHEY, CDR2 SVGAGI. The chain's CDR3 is CASTLSGSETQYF. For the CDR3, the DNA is TGTGCCAGCACTCTTAGCGGGTCAGAGACCCAGTACTTC.

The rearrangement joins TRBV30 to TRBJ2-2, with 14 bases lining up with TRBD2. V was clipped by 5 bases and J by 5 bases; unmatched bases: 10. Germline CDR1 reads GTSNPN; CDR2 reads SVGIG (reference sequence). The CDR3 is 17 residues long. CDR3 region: CAWYSGTSGRRTGELFF. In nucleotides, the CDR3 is TGTGCCTGGTACTCAGGGACTAGCGGGAGAAGGACCGGGGAGCTGTTTTTT.

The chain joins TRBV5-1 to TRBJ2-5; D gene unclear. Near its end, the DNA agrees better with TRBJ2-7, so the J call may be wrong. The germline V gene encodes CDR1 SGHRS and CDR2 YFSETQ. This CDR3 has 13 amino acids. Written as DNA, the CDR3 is TGCGCCAGCAGCTCTCAAAGATCCTACGAGCAGTACTTC. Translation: CASSSQRSYEQYF.

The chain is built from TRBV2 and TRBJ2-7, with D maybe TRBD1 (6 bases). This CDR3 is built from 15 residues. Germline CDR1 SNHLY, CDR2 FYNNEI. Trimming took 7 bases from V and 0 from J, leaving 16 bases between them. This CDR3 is CASTTQGGSSYEQYF. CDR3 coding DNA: TGTGCCAGCACTACACAGGGTGGGAGCTCCTACGAGCAGTACTTC.

CDR3 in DNA: TGCGCCAGCAGCCCAACGTTGGGGGGTGTCTCTGGAAACACCATATATTTT. Translation gives CASSPTLGGVSGNTIYF. The rearrangement uses TRBV5-1 and TRBJ1-3; a weak D match, TRBD1 (5 bases). Trimming took 4 bases from V and 0 from J, leaving 17 bases between them. Germline V CDR1 and CDR2: SGHRS, YFSETQ. This CDR3 is 17 amino acids long.

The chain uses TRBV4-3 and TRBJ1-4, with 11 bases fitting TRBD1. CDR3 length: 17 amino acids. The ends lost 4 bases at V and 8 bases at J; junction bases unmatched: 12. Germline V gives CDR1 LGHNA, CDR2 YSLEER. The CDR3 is CASSRTYRDRGAEKLFF. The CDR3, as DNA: TGCGCCAGCAGCCGAACTTACCGGGACAGGGGGGCGGAAAAACTGTTTTTT.

Here the CDR3 DNA reads TGTGCCAGCAGTAGGACTAGCGAATACACAGATACGCAGTATTTT. Translating gives CASSRTSEYTDTQYF. The chain employs TRBV28 and TRBJ2-3, with TRBD2 matching 9 bases. Per germline, CDR1 MDHEN and CDR2 SYDVKM. This CDR3 has 15 amino acids. Trimming cost V 5 bases and J 2 bases; bases outside gene matches: 5.